The text below deals with one T cell receptor beta chain. These data are taken from a study of blood T cell repertoires in COVID-19. Study context: Collection of acute and convalescent COVID-19 samples took place in the United States, Italy and Spain. Nucleic acid was either cDNA or gDNA, and it came from T cells, B-cell-depleted T cells, or PBMCs.

This CDR3 has 12 residues. V lost 5 bases and J 0 bases, leaving 5 bases between the germline ends. Germline loops: CDR1 SGHAT, CDR2 FQNNGV. In the study's own analysis: Amplification with reference gene primers provided the estimates of nucleated cell counts. The method was immunoSEQ multiplex PCR; TCRdb's version includes in-frame clones alone and lacks a portion of them. V and J calls plus clone size are reproduced from that table; the DNA served to infer D and trimming. The data contain 50,000 to 75,000 clones, around 82% of them seen just once; the ten biggest clones take up about a fifth. The sample taken for sequencing was peripheral blood. This clonotype originated in an older man with active or convalescent COVID-19. The chain carries TRBV11-2 and TRBJ2-7; D gene ambiguous. CDR3 residues: CASSVSSYEQYF. Here the CDR3 DNA reads TGTGCCAGCAGCGTGAGCTCCTACGAGCAGTACTTC.